The 27 T cell receptor beta chains given below trace back to one sample, sequenced in a study of patients and donors after allogeneic stem cell transplantation. TCRdb redid the calling of the RT-PCR reads with MiXCR, one entry per CDR3 protein. The table lists 410,000 or so distinct CDR3 sequences, roughly 17% of them singletons. The sample consisted of blood, either unsorted or a sorted T cell fraction (not recorded which). The receptors come from a human donor who was either an allogeneic HSCT recipient or a stem cell or donor lymphocyte infusion donor (not recorded which). It is not recorded whose cells these are; they may come from a transplant donor.

This clonotype was counted between two and nine times. The chain carries TRBV15 and TRBJ2-5, with no clear D. The CDR3 has 13 residues. From germline, CDR1 is LNHNV and CDR2 YYDKDF (reference sequence). The V and J ends lost 0 bases and 5 bases respectively, with 7 bases between them. The CDR3 region is CATSRDGDETQYF. The CDR3 bases are TGTGCCACCAGCAGAGATGGAGACGAGACCCAGTACTTC.

This clonotype has more than one count but fewer than ten. The rearrangement uses TRBV6-5 and TRBJ2-7; a weak D match, TRBD2 (5 bases). CDR3 length: 14 residues. From germline, CDR1 is MNHEY and CDR2 SVGAGI. Trimming took 0 bases from V and 4 from J, leaving 10 bases between them. The CDR3 DNA reads as TGTGCCAGCAGTTACTCGACTGGACTTTACGAGCAGTACTTC. It yields the protein CASSYSTGLYEQYF.

This clonotype appeared a few times. The V and J genes are TRBV7-9 and TRBJ2-3, with 7 bases lining up with TRBD1. The ends lost 4 bases at V and 4 bases at J; junction bases unmatched: 5. The germline V gene encodes CDR1 SEHNR and CDR2 FQNEAQ (reference sequence). The CDR3 totals 14 residues. The CDR3 is CASSSVTGADTQYF. In nucleotides, the CDR3 is TGTGCCAGCAGCTCGGTCACAGGGGCAGATACGCAGTATTTT.

Ten or more counts support this clonotype. The chain is built from TRBV5-1 and TRBJ2-7; the D gene is possibly TRBD1 (6 bases). This CDR3 region has 14 residues. The germline V gene encodes CDR1 SGHRS and CDR2 YFSETQ. V gave up 0 bases and J gave up 3 bases, with 10 bases separating them. In DNA form, the CDR3 reads TGCGCCAGCAGCTTGGTTGGCAGGGGCTACGAGCAGTACTTC. This translates into CASSLVGRGYEQYF.

The gene calls are TRBV6-2 or TRBV6-3 and TRBJ1-5; TRBD1 agrees at 11 bases. This CDR3 has 17 residues. The germline V gene has CDR1 MNHEY and CDR2 SVGEGT. The J segment lost 7 bases and the V segment lost 1 base, leaving 9 bases of the junction unmatched. CDR3 sequence reads: CASSYYLTGQGGQPQHF. DNA for the CDR3: TGTGCCAGCAGTTACTATTTAACGGGACAGGGGGGCCAGCCCCAGCATTTT.

This clonotype was counted a few times. CDR3 DNA: TGTGCCAGCAGCTTAAAATCGGGGGGCACTGAAGCTTTCTTT. Protein: CASSLKSGGTEAFF. The chain links TRBV7-9 to TRBJ1-1; D is possibly TRBD1 (5 bases). V was shortened by 2 bases and J by 4 bases, with 11 bases between the two germline ends. The CDR3 is 14 amino acids. CDR1 SEHNR and CDR2 FQNEAQ come from the germline V gene (reference sequence).

This clonotype was recorded a few times. The rearrangement uses TRBV27 and TRBJ1-6; D gene unclear. The length of the CDR3 is 17 residues. CDR1 MNHEY and CDR2 SMNVEV come from the germline V gene (reference sequence). V lost 0 bases and J lost 10, with 19 bases in between. CDR3 sequence: CASSLSERLTYLSPLHF. CDR3 DNA: TGTGCCAGCAGTTTATCGGAACGTCTTACCTATCTCTCACCCCTCCACTTT.

Worth noting for this clonotype: The CDR3 does not end in the conserved phenylalanine or tryptophan, so this is likely a read error. It is unclear where the CDR3 begins or ends on the DNA, so no DNA is shown, and the CDR3 is as TCRdb lists it. V is TRBV27 and J is TRBJ2-6; the DNA was not compared with TRBD1, the D call given in the table. Germline-derived CDR1 and CDR2 are MNHEY and SMNVEV (reference sequence). Termini included, the CDR3 measures 15 amino acids. The chain's CDR3 is CASTMGGFGANVLTL.

This sequence joins TRBV20-1 and TRBJ1-2; 7 nucleotides align to TRBD1. This CDR3 region has 18 residues. V was clipped by 0 bases and J by 4 bases; unmatched bases: 17. Germline lookup yields CDR1 DFQATT and CDR2 SNEGSKA (reference sequence). CDR3 nucleotides: TGCAGTGCTAGAGATGGAGGGGGCGGACGGCCAGGGGTCTATGGCTACACCTTC. Protein product: CSARDGGGGRPGVYGYTF.

This clonotype came up a few times. The genes are TRBV6-1 and TRBJ2-2; the D gene is possibly TRBD1 (5 bases). Trimming took 1 base from V and 2 from J, leaving 8 bases between them. Germline CDR1 reads MNHNS; CDR2 reads SASEGT. The CDR3 has 15 amino acids. In DNA, the CDR3 is TGTGCCAGCAGTGAAGGGGGCACAAACACCGGGGAGCTGTTTTTT. Translated: CASSEGGTNTGELFF.

This clonotype was detected a few times. This chain joins TRBV28 and TRBJ2-7; D is perhaps TRBD1 or TRBD2 (5 bases each). The V end lost 7 bases, the J end lost 6 bases, and 16 bases lay between the germline ends. The CDR3 loop spans 13 amino acids. In germline, CDR1 is MDHEN, CDR2 SYDVKM. The CDR3 sequence: CASTLNRDGEQYF. Written as DNA, the CDR3 is TGTGCCAGCACCCTAAACCGGGACGGCGAGCAGTACTTC.

This chain connects TRBV6-5 to TRBJ2-3, with 7 bases matching TRBD2. Unmatched junction bases numbered 5, after V lost 4 bases and J lost 4 bases. The V gene's germline CDR1 is MNHEY and CDR2 SVGAGI. The CDR3 loop spans 14 amino acids. The CDR3 DNA follows: TGTGCCAGCAGTTGGACTAGTGGCGCAGATACGCAGTATTTT. This sequence encodes CASSWTSGADTQYF.

This clonotype was recorded at least ten times. As DNA, the CDR3 is TGCGCCAGCAGCCTGAATCCCAGCTCCTACAATGAGCAGTTCTTC. Protein sequence: CASSLNPSSYNEQFF. The genes are TRBV5-1 and TRBJ2-1, with D unresolved. This CDR3 has 15 amino acids. The germline gives CDR1 SGHRS, CDR2 YFSETQ. The V end lost 4 bases, the J end lost 0 bases, and 11 bases lay between the germline ends.

This clonotype has more than one count but fewer than ten. The chain is built from TRBV7-9 and TRBJ2-5, with D perhaps matching TRBD2 (5 bases). V lost 3 bases and J 5 bases, leaving 10 bases between the germline ends. CDR3 length: 13 amino acids. CDR1 and CDR2 (germline): SEHNR, FQNEAQ (reference sequence). In DNA form, the CDR3 reads TGTGCCAGCAGCTTCGTCGGGGTGGAGACCCAGTACTTC. It specifies CASSFVGVETQYF.

The V gene is TRBV5-5, the J gene TRBJ2-1, with D perhaps matching TRBD2 (6 bases). The V gene's germline CDR1 is SGHKS and CDR2 YYEKEE (reference sequence). V was trimmed by 5 bases and J by 8 bases, leaving 14 bases between them. The CDR3 runs to 13 residues. CDR3 in DNA: TGTGCCAGCAGACTGGAGGGAAGGCATGAGCAGTTCTTC. Protein product: CASRLEGRHEQFF.

V usage is TRBV20-1 and J usage is TRBJ2-7; D ambiguous. CDR1 DFQATT and CDR2 SNEGSKA come from the germline V gene (reference sequence). The V end was cut by 4 bases, the J end by 1 base, with 8 bases between. This CDR3 has 12 amino acids. In DNA, the CDR3 is TGCAGTGCTATTGCCGTTTCCTACGAGCAGTACTTC. Amino acid sequence: CSAIAVSYEQYF.

This clonotype was recorded a few times. The rearrangement uses TRBV6-2 or TRBV6-3 and TRBJ1-6; no definite D call. V lost 0 bases and J lost 7, with 4 bases in between. The CDR3 extends over 13 amino acids. In germline, CDR1 is MNHEY, CDR2 SVGEGT. The CDR3 sequence: CASSYSVNSPLHF. CDR3 DNA: TGTGCCAGCAGTTACTCCGTCAATTCACCCCTCCACTTT.

This clonotype was seen a handful of times. The chain has TRBV24-1 and TRBJ2-3, with D uncertain. This CDR3 is built from 15 residues. From germline, CDR1 is KGHDR and CDR2 SFDVKD. V lost 0 bases and J 2 bases, leaving 8 bases between the germline ends. The CDR3 nucleotides are TGTGCCACCAGTGATTTGGAGGATATCACAGATACGCAGTATTTT. Its translation is CATSDLEDITDTQYF.

V is TRBV25-1 and J is TRBJ1-6; 9 positions match TRBD1. The germline V gene has CDR1 MGHDK and CDR2 SYGVNS. V shed 6 bases and J 7 bases; nucleotides not matched to a gene: 4. CDR3 length: 14 residues. CDR3 sequence: CASRQDRGNSPLHF. Here the CDR3 DNA reads TGTGCCAGCAGACAGGACAGGGGCAATTCACCCCTCCACTTT.

The chain combines TRBV6-1 with TRBJ2-3, with 8 positions matching TRBD1. The CDR3 length is 17 residues. V dropped 6 bases and J dropped 4; count of bases not matched to a gene: 15. Germline loops: CDR1 MNHNS, CDR2 SASEGT. This CDR3 reads CASRAVIWTGSSDTQYF. In nucleotides, the CDR3 is TGTGCCAGCAGGGCAGTGATATGGACAGGGTCATCAGATACGCAGTATTTT.

This clonotype was observed a few times. This chain connects TRBV6-5 to TRBJ1-1; perhaps TRBD1 as D (5 bases). Germline V lookup: CDR1 MNHEY, CDR2 SVGAGI. Trimming took 2 bases from V and 7 from J, leaving 20 bases between them. This CDR3 has 16 residues. CDR3 loop: CASSYGWQGRKGEAFF. DNA of the CDR3: TGTGCCAGCAGTTACGGGTGGCAGGGTCGAAAGGGTGAAGCTTTCTTT.

This clonotype was counted many times. This chain connects TRBV12-3 or TRBV12-4 to TRBJ1-5; TRBD1 might be the D (5 bases). Trimming took 5 bases from V and 7 from J, leaving 15 bases between them. The CDR3 has 14 residues. The CDR3 reads CASSRDPPGQPQHF. The CDR3 nucleotides are TGTGCCAGCAGTCGGGACCCTCCTGGGCAGCCCCAGCATTTT.

This clonotype has a handful of counts. This rearrangement joins TRBV6-5 to TRBJ2-3; D is possibly TRBD2 (5 bases). The CDR3 totals 15 residues. Germline lookup yields CDR1 MNHEY and CDR2 SVGAGI. Trimming removed 0 bases at V and 5 bases at J, with 12 bases between. The CDR3 DNA reads TGTGCCAGCAGTTACTCCTCGGACGGGGAAGATACGCAGTATTTT. As protein: CASSYSSDGEDTQYF.

V gene TRBV3-1 combines with J gene TRBJ2-1; D may be TRBD1 or TRBD2 (5 bases each). V lost 4 bases, J lost 10 bases, and 11 bases lay in between. CDR3 size: 12 residues. CDR1 is LGHDT and CDR2 is YNNKEL in the germline V gene (reference sequence). This CDR3 is CASSPRRGEQFF. Here the CDR3 DNA reads TGTGCCAGCAGCCCCCGACGGGGCGAGCAGTTCTTC.

J is TRBJ1-3 and V is TRBV5-1, with D unresolved. Trimming shortened V by 3 bases and J by 1 base, and 8 bases separated the two germline ends. CDR1 and CDR2 (germline): SGHRS, YFSETQ. There are 14 residues in the CDR3. The CDR3 region has the DNA TGCGCCAGCAGCTCACTGACGTCTGGAAACACCATATATTTT. Translation: CASSSLTSGNTIYF.

V and J are TRBV9 and TRBJ2-1; D gene uncertain. The germline V gene has CDR1 SGDLS and CDR2 YYNGEE. The CDR3 consists of 16 residues. The V end was cut by 4 bases, the J end by 4 bases, with 18 bases between. The chain's CDR3 is CASSLVVVGPYNEQFF. Here the CDR3 DNA reads TGTGCCAGCAGCCTCGTAGTGGTAGGCCCTTACAATGAGCAGTTCTTC.

In this sample, this clonotype turned up a few times. V is TRBV12-3 or TRBV12-4 and J is TRBJ1-5; D is unclear. The germline V and J ends were trimmed by 5 bases and 9 bases, with 8 bases remaining between them. The CDR3 has 11 residues. The CDR3 spells CASSIEGPQHF. CDR3 in DNA: TGTGCCAGCAGTATCGAAGGGCCCCAGCATTTT.